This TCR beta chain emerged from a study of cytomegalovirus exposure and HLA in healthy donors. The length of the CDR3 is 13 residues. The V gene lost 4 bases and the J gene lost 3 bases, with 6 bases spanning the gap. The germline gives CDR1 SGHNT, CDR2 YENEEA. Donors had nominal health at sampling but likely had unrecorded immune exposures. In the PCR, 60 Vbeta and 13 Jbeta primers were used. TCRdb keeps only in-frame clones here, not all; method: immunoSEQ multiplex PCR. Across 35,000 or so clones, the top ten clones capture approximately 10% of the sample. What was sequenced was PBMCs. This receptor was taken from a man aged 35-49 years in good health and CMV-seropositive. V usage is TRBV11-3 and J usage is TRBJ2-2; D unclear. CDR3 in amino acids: CASSSFDTGELFF. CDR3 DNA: TGTGCCAGCAGCTCCTTCGACACCGGGGAGCTGTTTTTT.